This T cell receptor (beta chain) was profiled in a study of vaccination and CD4 T cells after COVID-19. Treatment in this sample: approximately 10-day PBMC culture with coronavirus spike peptide pools or control peptides (ViraFEST assay). Per germline, CDR1 SGHTA and CDR2 FQGNSA. This CDR3 has 17 amino acids. V was pared by 5 bases and J by 5 bases, with 9 bases of the junction left unmatched. The Oncomine TCR Beta short-read assay sequenced DNA from cultured CD4+ T cells. TCRdb called the PCR reads again in MiXCR, with one record for every CDR3 protein. This table has several thousand distinct CDR3 sequences, 25% to 35% appearing once. For this clonotype: The antigen is not known.

Sequenced here: CD4+ T cells from blood, cultured in vitro, sampled after SARS-CoV-2 vaccination. This receptor was identified in a human donor who had recovered from COVID-19. The chain combines TRBV7-2 with TRBJ2-2; 12 nucleotides match TRBD2. The CDR3 protein is CASSQLAGGLGTGELFF. The CDR3 region has the DNA TGTGCCAGCAGCCAACTAGCGGGGGGCCTAGGGACCGGGGAGCTGTTTTTT.